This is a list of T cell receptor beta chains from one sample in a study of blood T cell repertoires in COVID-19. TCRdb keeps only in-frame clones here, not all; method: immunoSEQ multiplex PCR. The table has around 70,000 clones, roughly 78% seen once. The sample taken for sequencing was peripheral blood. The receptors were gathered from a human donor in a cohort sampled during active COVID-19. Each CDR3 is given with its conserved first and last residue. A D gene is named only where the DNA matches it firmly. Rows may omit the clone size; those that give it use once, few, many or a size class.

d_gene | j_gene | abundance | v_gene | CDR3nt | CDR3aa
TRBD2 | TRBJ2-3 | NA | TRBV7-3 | TGTGCCAGCAGCCCACACGGACTAGCGGGAGCCACAGATACGCAGTATTTT | CASSPHGLAGATDTQYF
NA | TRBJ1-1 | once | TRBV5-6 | TGTGCCAGCAGCTTGAGGGGGGGCGGCACTGAAGCTTTCTTT | CASSLRGGGTEAFF
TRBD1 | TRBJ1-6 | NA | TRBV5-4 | TGTGCCAGCAGCTTGGGGACAGGGCCGGGGGGAAATTCACCCCTCCACTTT | CASSLGTGPGGNSPLHF
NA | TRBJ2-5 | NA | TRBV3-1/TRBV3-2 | TGTGCCACCACTAAGGAGACCCAGTACTTC | CATTKETQYF
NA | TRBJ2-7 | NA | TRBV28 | TGTGCCAGCAGTTTGACTGCCTACGAGCAGTACTTC | CASSLTAYEQYF
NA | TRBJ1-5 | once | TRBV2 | TGTGCCAGCAGTGAAGCAGGGAGGGGGGGGAGGTTCGTGAATCAGCCCCAGCATTTT | CASSEAGRGGRFVNQPQHF
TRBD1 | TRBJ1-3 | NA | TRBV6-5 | TGTGCCAGCGGATACAGGGGAACTGGAAACACCATATATTTT | CASGYRGTGNTIYF
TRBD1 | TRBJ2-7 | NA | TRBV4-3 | TGCGCCAGCAGCCAAGATAGGGGGCCACGGCCCTACGAGCAGTACTTC | CASSQDRGPRPYEQYF
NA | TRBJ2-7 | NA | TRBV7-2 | TGTGCCAGCAGCTCCTACGCGGGGGAGCAGTACTTC | CASSSYAGEQYF
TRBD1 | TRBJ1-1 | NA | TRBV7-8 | TGTGCCAGCAGCTTGTTGGACAGGGGATTGGACACTGAAGCTTTCTTT | CASSLLDRGLDTEAFF
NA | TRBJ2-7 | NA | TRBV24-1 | TGTGCCACCAGTGATTCGCGGAGGTACGACGGGCAGTACTTC | CATSDSRRYDGQYF
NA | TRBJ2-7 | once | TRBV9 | TGTGCCAGCAGCGTAAGGGACTCGGGGGACGGCTACGAGCAGTACTTC | CASSVRDSGDGYEQYF
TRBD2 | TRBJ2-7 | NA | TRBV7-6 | TGTGCCAGCAGCTTAAGGGAGGGTAACGACTACGAGCAGTACTTC | CASSLREGNDYEQYF
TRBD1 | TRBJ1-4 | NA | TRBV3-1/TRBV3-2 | TGTGCCAGCAGCCAGGGGACAGCCCTAAGACCTAATGAAAAACTGTTTTTT | CASSQGTALRPNEKLFF
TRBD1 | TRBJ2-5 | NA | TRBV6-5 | TGTGCCAGCAGTCCGGGGCACGCGACAGGGGCCCAGTACTTC | CASSPGHATGAQYF
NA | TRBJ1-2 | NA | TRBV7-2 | TGTGCCAGCAGCCCGGGACCGACAGGAAGAGGCTACACCTTC | CASSPGPTGRGYTF
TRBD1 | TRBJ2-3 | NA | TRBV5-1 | TGCGCCAGCAGATTTTATGGACAGGACACAGATACGCAGTATTTT | CASRFYGQDTDTQYF
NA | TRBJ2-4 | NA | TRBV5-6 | TGTGCCAGCAGCTTGGGAGGGATCAGCAAAAACATTCAGTACTTC | CASSLGGISKNIQYF
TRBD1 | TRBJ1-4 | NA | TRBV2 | TGTGCCAGCAGGGCGGACAGGAATGAAAAACTGTTTTTT | CASRADRNEKLFF
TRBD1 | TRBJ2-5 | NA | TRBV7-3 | TGTGCCAGCAGCTTAACCGGGACAGGGCGAGAGACCCAGTACTTC | CASSLTGTGRETQYF
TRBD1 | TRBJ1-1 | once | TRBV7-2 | TGTGCCAGCCGACAGGGTTTGGGTGGTGGCACTGAAGCTTTCTTT | CASRQGLGGGTEAFF
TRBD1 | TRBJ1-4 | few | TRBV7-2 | TGTGCCAGCAGCCCACAGGGGGCAAACGAAAAACTGTTTTTT | CASSPQGANEKLFF
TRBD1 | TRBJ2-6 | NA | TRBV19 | TGTGCCAGTCGGGACAGGGGGACTGGGGCCAACGTCCTGACTTTC | CASRDRGTGANVLTF
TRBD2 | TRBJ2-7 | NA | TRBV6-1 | TGTGCCAGCAGTGAAACGAGCGGGAGGGCCTACGAGCAGTACTTC | CASSETSGRAYEQYF
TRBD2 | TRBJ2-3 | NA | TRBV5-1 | TGCGCCAGCAGCTTGGCGGCGGGAGGGGCGGATACGCAGTATTTT | CASSLAAGGADTQYF
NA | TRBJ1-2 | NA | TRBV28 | TGTGCCAGCAGTTTAATTTGGGGGGACTATGGCTACACCTTC | CASSLIWGDYGYTF
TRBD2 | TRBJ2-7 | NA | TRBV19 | TGTGCGTCTACCGCGGGGGAGTACCACGAGCAGTACTTC | CASTAGEYHEQYF
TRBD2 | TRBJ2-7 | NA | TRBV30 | TGTGCCTGGAGTGCGACTAGCGGATCACCGAGGGAGCAGTACTTC | CAWSATSGSPREQYF
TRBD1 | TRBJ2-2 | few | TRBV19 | TGTGCCAGTAGTATTATCGGGACAGCTAACACCGGGGAGCTGTTTTTT | CASSIIGTANTGELFF
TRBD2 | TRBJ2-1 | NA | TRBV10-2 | TGCGCCAGCAGGGGCTCCGCGGGAGGGGACAATGAGCAGTTCTTC | CASRGSAGGDNEQFF
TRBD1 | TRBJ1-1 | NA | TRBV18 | TGTGCCAGCTCACCACTGGGACAGGGTTTCACTGAAGCTTTCTTT | CASSPLGQGFTEAFF
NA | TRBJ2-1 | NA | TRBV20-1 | TGCAGTGCGAGTTCCTTATCCTACAATGAGCAGTTCTTC | CSASSLSYNEQFF
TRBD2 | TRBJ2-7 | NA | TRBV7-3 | TGTGCCAGCAGCCCGGGGGGGAGTAACTACGAGCAGTACTTC | CASSPGGSNYEQYF
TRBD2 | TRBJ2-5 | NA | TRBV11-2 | TGTGCCAGCAGCTTAGTACCGGGACTAGCGGGAGAAGGCCAAGAGACCCAGTACTTC | CASSLVPGLAGEGQETQYF
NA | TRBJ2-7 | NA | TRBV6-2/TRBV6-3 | TGTGCCAGCAGTCCCCGGGGCTACGAGCAGTACTTC | CASSPRGYEQYF
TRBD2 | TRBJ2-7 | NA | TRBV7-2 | TGTGCCAGCACCTGGGGGAGGGCCAGGGAGCAGTACTTC | CASTWGRAREQYF
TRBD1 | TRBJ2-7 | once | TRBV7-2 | TGTGCCAGCAGCTTGGGGGCCCCGGGACAGGGGTATGAGCAGTACTTC | CASSLGAPGQGYEQYF
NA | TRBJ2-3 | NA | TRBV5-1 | TGCGCCAGCAGCATAACCCCCCCCGGCGGAGTGGCAGATACGCAGTATTTT | CASSITPPGGVADTQYF
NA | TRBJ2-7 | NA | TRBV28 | TGTGCCAGCAGTTTACGGGGGGCCACCAAATCCTACGAGCAGTACTTC | CASSLRGATKSYEQYF
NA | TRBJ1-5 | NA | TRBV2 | TGTGCCAGCAGAATGGACAGTAGTCAGCCCCAGCATTTT | CASRMDSSQPQHF
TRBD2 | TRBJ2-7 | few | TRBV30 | TGTGCCTGGGGACCTAGCGGAGCCTACGAGCAGTACTTC | CAWGPSGAYEQYF
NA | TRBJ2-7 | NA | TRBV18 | TGTGCCAGCTCACCAGAGGCGTACGAGCAGTACTTC | CASSPEAYEQYF
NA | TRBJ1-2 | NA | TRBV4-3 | TGCGCCAGCAGCCAAGTTGGTAGTGGGTTGAGGTATGGCTACACCTTC | CASSQVGSGLRYGYTF
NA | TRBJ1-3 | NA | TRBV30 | TGTGCCTGGAGTGTTCGCCGACACTCTGGAAACACCATATATTTT | CAWSVRRHSGNTIYF
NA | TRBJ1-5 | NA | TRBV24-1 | TGTGCCACCAGTGACGACAGAGGCAGCAATCAGCCCCAGCATTTT | CATSDDRGSNQPQHF
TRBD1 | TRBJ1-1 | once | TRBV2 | TGTGCCAGCGGTGGACAGGGACCCGTCCGGGAAGCTTTCTTT | CASGGQGPVREAFF
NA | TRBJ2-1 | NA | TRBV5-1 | TGCGCCAGCAGCTCGACAACCTCTGACAGGGAGCGGGTCAATGAGCAGTTCTTC | CASSSTTSDRERVNEQFF
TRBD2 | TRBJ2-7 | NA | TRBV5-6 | TGTGCCAGCAGCTTGCGGCGACTAGCGGCCCGATACGAGCAGTACTTC | CASSLRRLAARYEQYF
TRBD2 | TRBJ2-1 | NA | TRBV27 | TGTGCCAGCAGTTTATCTTGGCTAGCGGGAAACAATGAGCAGTTCTTC | CASSLSWLAGNNEQFF
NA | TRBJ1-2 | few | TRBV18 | TGTGCCAGCTCACCCTCACTGCGCGACTATGGCTACACCTTC | CASSPSLRDYGYTF
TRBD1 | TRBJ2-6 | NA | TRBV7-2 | TGTGCCAGCAGCCCGCGACATTCCAGGGGGAGCTCTGGGGCCAACGTCCTGACTTTC | CASSPRHSRGSSGANVLTF
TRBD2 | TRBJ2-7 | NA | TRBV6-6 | TGTGCCAGCAGTAAGCCTTTAGCGGGAACCCCCTACGAGCAGTACTTC | CASSKPLAGTPYEQYF
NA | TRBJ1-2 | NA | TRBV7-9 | TGTGCCAGCAGCTCTGAGGCGGCAGGGGTTGCCTACACCTTC | CASSSEAAGVAYTF
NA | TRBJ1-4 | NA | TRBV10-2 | TGCGCCAGCAGTGAACAGCTGGGGGGTGAAAAACTGTTTTTT | CASSEQLGGEKLFF
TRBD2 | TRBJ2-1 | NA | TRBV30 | TGTGCCTGGAGTCCACTAGCGCGCTCCTACAATGAGCAGTTCTTC | CAWSPLARSYNEQFF